This TCR beta chain was sequenced in a study of cytomegalovirus exposure and HLA in healthy donors. Overall study results and limits: DRB1 had the most TCR associations and HLA-C the fewest, a later analysis found, with rates varying by HLA locus. When presence/absence was analysed, sequencing depth was taken to be roughly uniform across donors.

The PCR used 60 Vbeta and 13 Jbeta primers. Data came from immunoSEQ multiplex PCR; TCRdb stores just in-frame clones and leaves some out. The data contain under 200,000 clones, over 60% of them singletons. A word on this clone: What it binds is not known.

The CDR3 is made up of 16 amino acids. CDR1 MNHNY and CDR2 SVGAGI come from the germline V gene (reference sequence). The ends lost 2 bases at V and 6 bases at J; junction bases unmatched: 11. This TCR derives from a woman under 40 in good health and CMV-seronegative. The chain carries TRBV6-6 and TRBJ1-1, with 8 bases fitting TRBD1. Material for sequencing was PBMCs. The CDR3 protein is CASSYPRDRSWSEAFF. As DNA, the CDR3 is TGTGCCAGCAGTTACCCCCGGGACAGGTCTTGGTCTGAAGCTTTCTTT.